This passage covers 3 T cell receptor beta chains from one sample sequenced in a study of CD8 T cells in Susac syndrome. Reverse transcription used roughly 0.5 to 1 ug RNA and random hexamers. Using its own MiXCR run on the immunoSEQ multiplex PCR reads, TCRdb lists one record per CDR3 protein. Altogether 210,000 or so distinct CDR3 sequences are present, 94% being singletons, with the ten largest covering under 0.2%. The sequenced sample was CD4+ T cells from PBMCs. The receptors were sampled from a human donor with Susac syndrome.

This chain uses TRBV12-5 with TRBJ1-6; D ambiguous. The V gene lost 0 bases and the J gene lost 8 bases, with 5 bases spanning the gap. The CDR3 extends over 13 amino acids. CDR1 and CDR2 (germline): LGHNT, FRNRAP. The CDR3 DNA sequence: TGTGCTAGTGGTTTGGTGTCAGATTCACCCCTCCACTTT. Its protein is CASGLVSDSPLHF.

The genes are TRBV30 and TRBJ1-2, with D tentatively TRBD1 (5 bases). Trimming stripped 2 bases from V and 4 bases from J, with 14 bases between. The length of the CDR3 is 14 residues. Germline V gene lookup returns CDR1 GTSNPN and CDR2 SVGIG (reference sequence). CDR3 sequence reads: CAWSRGDAGYGYTF. CDR3 coding DNA: TGTGCCTGGAGTAGAGGGGACGCTGGCTATGGCTACACCTTC.

This chain links TRBV28 with TRBJ1-2; 7 positions agree with TRBD1. The CDR3 covers 13 residues. Per the germline V gene, CDR1 is MDHEN and CDR2 is SYDVKM. Germline trimming cut 6 bases from V and 6 bases from J; bases unmatched to any gene: 7. CDR3 bases: TGTGCCAGCAGACCAGGGGGGCGGGATGGCTACACCTTC. This sequence encodes CASRPGGRDGYTF.